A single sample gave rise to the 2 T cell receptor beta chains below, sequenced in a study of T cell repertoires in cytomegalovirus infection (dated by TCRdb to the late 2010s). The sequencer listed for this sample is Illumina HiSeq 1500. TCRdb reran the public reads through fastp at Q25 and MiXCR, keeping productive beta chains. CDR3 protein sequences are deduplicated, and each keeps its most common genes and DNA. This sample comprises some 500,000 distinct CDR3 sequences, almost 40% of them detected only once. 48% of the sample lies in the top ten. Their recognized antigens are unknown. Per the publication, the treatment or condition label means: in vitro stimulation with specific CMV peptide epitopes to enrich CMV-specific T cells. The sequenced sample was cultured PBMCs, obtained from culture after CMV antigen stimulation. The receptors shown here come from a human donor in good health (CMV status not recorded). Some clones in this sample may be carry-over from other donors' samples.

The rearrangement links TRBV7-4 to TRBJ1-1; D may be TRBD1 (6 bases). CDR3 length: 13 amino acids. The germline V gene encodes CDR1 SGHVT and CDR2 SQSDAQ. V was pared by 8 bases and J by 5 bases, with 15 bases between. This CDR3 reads CASHPGGGTEAFF. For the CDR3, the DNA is TGTGCCAGCCACCCAGGAGGGGGAACTGAAGCTTTCTTT.

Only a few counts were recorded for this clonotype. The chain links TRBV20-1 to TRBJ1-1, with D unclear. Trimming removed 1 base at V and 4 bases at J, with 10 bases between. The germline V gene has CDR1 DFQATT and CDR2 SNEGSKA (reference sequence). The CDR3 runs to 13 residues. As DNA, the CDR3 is TGCAGTGCTAGAGCGGTGGCTACCACTGAAGCTTTCTTT. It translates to CSARAVATTEAFF.